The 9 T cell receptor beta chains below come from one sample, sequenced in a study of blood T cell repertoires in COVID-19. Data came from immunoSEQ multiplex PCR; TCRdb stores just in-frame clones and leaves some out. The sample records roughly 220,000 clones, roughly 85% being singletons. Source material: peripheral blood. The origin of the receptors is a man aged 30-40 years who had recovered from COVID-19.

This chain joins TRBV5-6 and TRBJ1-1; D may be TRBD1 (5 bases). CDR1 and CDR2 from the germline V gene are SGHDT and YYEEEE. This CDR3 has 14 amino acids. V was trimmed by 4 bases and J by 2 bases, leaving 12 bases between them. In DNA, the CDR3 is TGTGCCAGCAGCCCCCGCGGGGCCAACACTGAAGCTTTCTTT. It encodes CASSPRGANTEAFF.

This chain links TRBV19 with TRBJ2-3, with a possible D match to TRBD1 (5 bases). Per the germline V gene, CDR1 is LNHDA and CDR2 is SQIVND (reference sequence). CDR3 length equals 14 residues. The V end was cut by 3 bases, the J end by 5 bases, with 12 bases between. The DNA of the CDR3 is TGTGCCAGTAGTATGGGCAGGGCATTAGATACGCAGTATTTT. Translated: CASSMGRALDTQYF.

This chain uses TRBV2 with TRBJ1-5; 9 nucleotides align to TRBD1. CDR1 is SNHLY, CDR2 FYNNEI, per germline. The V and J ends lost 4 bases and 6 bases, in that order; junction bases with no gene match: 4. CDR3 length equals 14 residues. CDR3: CASSVDRGIQPQHF. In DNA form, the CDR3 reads TGTGCCAGCAGTGTGGACAGGGGTATTCAGCCCCAGCATTTT. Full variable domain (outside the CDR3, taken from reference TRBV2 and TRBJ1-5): EPEVTQTPSHQVTQMGQEVILRCVPISNHLYFYWYRQILGQKVEFLVSFYNNEISEKSEIFDDQFSVERPDGSNFTLKIRSTKLEDSAMYFCASSVDRGIQPQHFGDGTRLSIL.

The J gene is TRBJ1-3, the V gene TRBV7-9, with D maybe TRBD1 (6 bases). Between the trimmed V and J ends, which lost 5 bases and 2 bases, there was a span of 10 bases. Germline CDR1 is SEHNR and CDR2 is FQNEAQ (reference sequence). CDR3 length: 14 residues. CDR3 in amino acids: CASSDNRAGNTIYF. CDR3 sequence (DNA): TGTGCCAGCAGCGACAACAGGGCTGGAAACACCATATATTTT.

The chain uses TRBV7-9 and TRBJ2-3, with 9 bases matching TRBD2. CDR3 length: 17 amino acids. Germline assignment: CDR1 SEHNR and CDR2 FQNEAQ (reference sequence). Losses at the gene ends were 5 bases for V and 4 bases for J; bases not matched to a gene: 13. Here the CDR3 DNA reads TGTGCCAGCAGCCCCAAGGGTCCGGGACTAGCATCAGATACGCAGTATTTT. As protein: CASSPKGPGLASDTQYF.

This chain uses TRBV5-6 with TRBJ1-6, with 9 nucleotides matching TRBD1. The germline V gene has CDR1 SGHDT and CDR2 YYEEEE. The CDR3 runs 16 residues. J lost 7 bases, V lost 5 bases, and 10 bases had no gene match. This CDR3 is CASRPGQGRPNSPLHF. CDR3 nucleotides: TGTGCCAGCAGGCCGGGACAGGGTCGCCCCAATTCACCCCTCCACTTT.

CDR3 in amino acids: CATSDFEAGVNEQYF. The CDR3 region has the DNA TGTGCCACCAGTGATTTTGAGGCAGGGGTAAACGAGCAGTACTTC. The V call is TRBV24-1, the J call TRBJ2-7; a weak D match, TRBD1 (6 bases). The CDR3 totals 15 residues. Germline assignment: CDR1 KGHDR and CDR2 SFDVKD. With 1 base removed from V and 5 bases from J, the gap between germline ends came to 14 bases.

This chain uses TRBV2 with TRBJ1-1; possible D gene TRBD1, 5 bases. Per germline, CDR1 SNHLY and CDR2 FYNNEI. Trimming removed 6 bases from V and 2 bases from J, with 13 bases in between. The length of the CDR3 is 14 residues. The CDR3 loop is CASSFTGLNTEAFF. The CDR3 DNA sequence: TGTGCCAGCAGCTTCACAGGCCTTAACACTGAAGCTTTCTTT.

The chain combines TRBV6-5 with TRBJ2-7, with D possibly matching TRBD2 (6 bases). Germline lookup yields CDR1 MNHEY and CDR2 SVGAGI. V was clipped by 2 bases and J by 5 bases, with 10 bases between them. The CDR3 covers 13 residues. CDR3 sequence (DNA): TGTGCCAGCAGTTACGACGGGGGAAACGAGCAGTACTTC. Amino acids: CASSYDGGNEQYF.